Presented here are 19 T cell receptor beta chains from one specimen sequenced in a study of blood T cell repertoires in COVID-19. Generated by immunoSEQ multiplex PCR, the TCRdb table keeps only in-frame clones and is missing some. The data show a few hundred thousand clones, about 91% seen once. The sample comprised peripheral blood. These receptor sequences come from a young woman who had recovered from COVID-19.

This chain joins TRBV18 and TRBJ1-5; 7 bases are shared with TRBD1. The trim removed 1 base at V and 3 bases at J, leaving 3 bases unmatched. The CDR3 extends over 15 amino acids. CDR1 is KGHSH, CDR2 LQKENI, per germline. The CDR3 DNA is TGTGCCAGCTCACCACAGAGGGGGCACAATCAGCCCCAGCATTTT. It is translated as CASSPQRGHNQPQHF.

The gene calls are TRBV5-1 and TRBJ2-2; 11 bases match TRBD2. V lost 2 bases and J lost 4; bases outside the gene matches: 4. CDR3 size: 16 residues. The V gene's germline CDR1 is SGHRS and CDR2 YFSETQ. CDR3 coding DNA: TGCGCCAGCAGCTTCCTGACTAGCGGGGCCACCGGGGAGCTGTTTTTT. Translation gives CASSFLTSGATGELFF.

This chain uses TRBV5-1 with TRBJ1-1; no firm D call. The CDR3 has 14 amino acids. The germline V gene encodes CDR1 SGHRS and CDR2 YFSETQ. The V end lost 0 bases, the J end lost 1 base, and 7 bases lay between the germline ends. The CDR3: CASSLGPSNTEAFF. The CDR3 DNA reads as TGCGCCAGCAGCTTGGGGCCCTCGAACACTGAAGCTTTCTTT.

Written as DNA, the CDR3 is TGTGCCAGCAGCTCACCGGGACTGAAGAACTATGGCTACACCTTC. It is translated as CASSSPGLKNYGYTF. V is TRBV3-1 (or the pseudogene TRBV3-2) and J is TRBJ1-2; D might be TRBD1 (5 bases). Germline V gene sequence: CDR1 LGHDT, CDR2 YNNKEL (reference sequence). V was cut by 5 bases and J by 2 bases, with 15 bases left in between. The CDR3 consists of 15 residues.

V is TRBV19 and J is TRBJ2-3; 8 bases match TRBD2. V gave up 4 bases and J gave up 2 bases; unmatched junction bases: 11. The CDR3 extends over 17 amino acids. Germline-derived CDR1 and CDR2 are LNHDA and SQIVND (reference sequence). The CDR3 nucleotides read TGTGCCAGTAGTACGACCCTGGGACTAGACTACACAGATACGCAGTATTTT. Amino acids: CASSTTLGLDYTDTQYF.

The chain employs TRBV7-2 and TRBJ1-4; possible D gene TRBD1, 6 bases. The CDR3 is 14 amino acids. Trimming removed 8 bases at V and 8 bases at J, with 18 bases between. CDR1 SGHTA and CDR2 FQGNSA come from the germline V gene. In nucleotides, the CDR3 is TGTGCCAGCTCAGACCAGTCGGGGGGCGAAAAACTGTTTTTT. It encodes CASSDQSGGEKLFF.

A single count supports this clone. The V call is TRBV5-1, the J call TRBJ1-4; 7 bases line up with TRBD1. Looked up from germline, CDR1 is SGHRS and CDR2 is YFSETQ. Trimming took 1 base from V and 8 from J; bases not matched to a gene: 5. The CDR3 loop spans 14 amino acids. The CDR3 loop is CASSLRGGLEKLFF. In nucleotides, the CDR3 is TGCGCCAGCAGCTTGAGAGGGGGCTTGGAAAAACTGTTTTTT.

The J gene is TRBJ1-5, the V gene TRBV4-2; D is unresolved. This CDR3 is built from 15 residues. Trimming removed 1 base at V and 2 bases at J, with 9 bases between. Looked up from germline, CDR1 is LGHNA and CDR2 is YNFKEQ. The CDR3, as DNA: TGTGCCAGCAGCCAAGTACAGCCTGGCAATCAGCCCCAGCATTTT. Amino acids: CASSQVQPGNQPQHF.

The chain is built from TRBV5-1 and TRBJ2-7; 7 bases are a match to TRBD1. Germline V gene lookup returns CDR1 SGHRS and CDR2 YFSETQ. This CDR3 has 16 residues. V lost 0 bases and J lost 6; bases outside the gene matches: 12. The CDR3 spells CASSLEQSYRGPEQYF. Written as DNA, the CDR3 is TGCGCCAGCAGCTTGGAACAAAGTTACAGGGGACCCGAGCAGTACTTC.

The chain uses TRBV4-1 and TRBJ2-5, with 7 bases aligning to TRBD2. J lost 3 bases, V lost 5 bases, and 9 bases had no gene match. This CDR3 spans 15 amino acids. CDR1 and CDR2 from the germline V gene are MGHRA and YSYEKL. The CDR3 sequence: CASSLSTRGEETQYF. The CDR3 nucleotides are TGCGCCAGCAGCTTATCGACCCGGGGGGAAGAGACCCAGTACTTC.

The V call is TRBV21-1, the J call TRBJ2-1; TRBD1, the table's D call, was not compared with the DNA. TRBV21-1 represents a pseudogene. This CDR3 has 18 amino acids. The DNA of the CDR3 is TGTGCCAGCAGCAAATGCAAAAGTCGGGACAGGGGTTACAATGAGCAGTTCTTC. It translates to CASSKCKSRDRGYNEQFF.

The CDR3 DNA sequence: TGTGCCAGCAGTGAAGGGCTCAGGGATGAGCAGTTCTTC. Its protein product is CASSEGLRDEQFF. The gene calls are TRBV2 and TRBJ2-1; weak D call: TRBD1 (5 bases). Trimming removed 1 base at V and 8 bases at J, with 9 bases between. This CDR3 has 13 residues. CDR1 and CDR2 (germline): SNHLY, FYNNEI. Full variable domain (remainder filled in from reference TRBV2 and TRBJ2-1): EPEVTQTPSHQVTQMGQEVILRCVPISNHLYFYWYRQILGQKVEFLVSFYNNEISEKSEIFDDQFSVERPDGSNFTLKIRSTKLEDSAMYFCASSEGLRDEQFFGPGTRLTVL.

The CDR3 DNA follows: TGTGCCAGCAGCCAAGAGGGCGTGTACCAAGAGACCCAGTACTTC. Residues: CASSQEGVYQETQYF. The chain combines TRBV14 with TRBJ2-5; no clear D gene. Germline V lookup: CDR1 SGHDN, CDR2 FVKESK. The CDR3 consists of 15 residues. Trimming took off 0 bases at V and 0 bases at J, with 8 bases between the two ends.

The rearrangement uses TRBV6-2 or TRBV6-3 and TRBJ2-5; TRBD1 matches 8 bases. V was clipped by 2 bases and J by 5 bases; unmatched bases: 10. Germline V CDR1 and CDR2: MNHEY, SVGEGT. CDR3 length equals 16 residues. CDR3 in amino acids: CASSYGQGPARETQYF. The CDR3 coding sequence is TGTGCCAGCAGTTACGGACAGGGCCCGGCGAGGGAGACCCAGTACTTC.

V usage is TRBV12-3 or TRBV12-4 and J usage is TRBJ1-1; 7 bases match TRBD1. J lost 1 base, V lost 6 bases, and 2 bases had no gene match. The CDR3 covers 13 residues. CDR3 sequence: CASRGQQNTEAFF. DNA of the CDR3: TGTGCCAGCAGGGGACAGCAGAACACTGAAGCTTTCTTT.

This clone appeared a single time. The V and J genes are TRBV4-1 and TRBJ1-4, with unresolved D. The CDR3 runs to 15 residues. CDR1 and CDR2 (germline): MGHRA, YSYEKL. V was clipped by 5 bases and J by 4 bases, with 14 bases between them. The CDR3 nucleotides are TGCGCCAGCAGCTCAACTAGCAGTTATAATGAAAAACTGTTTTTT. This encodes CASSSTSSYNEKLFF.

The chain carries TRBV28 and TRBJ1-4; maybe TRBD1 (6 bases). V was cut by 3 bases and J by 5 bases, with 7 bases left in between. The germline CDR1 and CDR2 sequences are MDHEN and SYDVKM. CDR3 length: 13 residues. For the CDR3, the DNA is TGTGCCAGCAGTTTTGGACAGAATGAAAAACTGTTTTTT. Residues: CASSFGQNEKLFF.

CDR3: CASSLDTVQETQYF. CDR3 DNA: TGTGCCAGCAGCTTGGACACGGTCCAAGAGACCCAGTACTTC. V gene TRBV11-2 combines with J gene TRBJ2-5; perhaps TRBD1 as D (5 bases). CDR3 size: 14 residues. Germline V CDR1 and CDR2: SGHAT, FQNNGV. Trimming took off 3 bases at V and 1 base at J, with 9 bases between the two ends. Full variable domain (remainder filled in from reference TRBV11-2 and TRBJ2-5): EAGVAQSPRYKIIEKRQSVAFWCNPISGHATLYWYQQILGQGPKLLIQFQNNGVVDDSQLPKDRFSAERLKGVDSTLKIQPAKLEDSAVYLCASSLDTVQETQYFGPGTRLLVL.

The chain has TRBV6-6 and TRBJ1-6; TRBD1 agrees at 7 bases. Germline lookup yields CDR1 MNHNY and CDR2 SVGAGI (reference sequence). This CDR3 has 19 amino acids. Trimming removed 5 bases from V and 0 bases from J; junction bases left unmatched: 13. The CDR3 is CASSRSWDSSPSYNSPLHF. The CDR3 bases are TGTGCCAGCAGTCGATCATGGGACAGCTCGCCCTCCTATAATTCACCCCTCCACTTT.